This TCR beta chain appears in the sequencing data of a study of PD-1 blockade in mismatch repair-deficient tumors. Points on this clone: Its antigen remains unidentified.

Whole-study findings and limits: Rapid post-treatment expansion, then contraction, generally preceding radiologic response, marked tumor-resident clones.

CDR1 and CDR2 from the germline V gene are ENHRY and SYGVKD. The CDR3 runs 14 residues. V gave up 1 base and J gave up 1 base, with 7 bases separating them. Generated by immunoSEQ multiplex PCR, the TCRdb table keeps only in-frame clones and is missing some. The repertoire has tens of thousands of clones, approximately 81% of them found once; the top ten carry nearly 4%. The specimen was peripheral blood, collected around 75 weeks after starting pembrolizumab. The origin of this receptor is an adult with mismatch repair-deficient cancer. The chain has TRBV10-3 and TRBJ1-1, with TRBD1 as a possible D gene (6 bases). The CDR3 DNA follows: TGTGCCATCAGTGAGTACAGGGAGAACACTGAAGCTTTCTTT. Its protein product is CAISEYRENTEAFF.